This T cell receptor (beta chain) was captured in a study of T cells after yellow fever vaccination. Whole-study context: Where fractions had low cell numbers, libraries were prepared from them with the SMART-Seq v4 Ultra Low Input RNA kit. Findings of the study overall: The secondary response was weaker but peaked faster, day 5 versus 15.

This clonotype was seen more than once but under ten times. The target antigen is unknown. Germline V gene sequence: CDR1 DFQATT, CDR2 SNEGSKA (reference sequence). Trimming removed 2 bases at V and 9 bases at J, with 11 bases between. This CDR3 is 11 amino acids long. TCRdb processed the 5' RACE reads anew with MiXCR; each CDR3 protein has one entry. The sample gives about 210,000 distinct CDR3 sequences, roughly 6.3% of which show up once; around 1% is in the top ten. The gene calls are TRBV20-1 and TRBJ2-7; D is ambiguous. The clonotype was recovered from a man aged 25 to 40 who received the YFV17D yellow fever vaccine. Here the sequenced sample was CD4+ T cells sorted from PBMCs, taken on the day of the yellow fever booster vaccination. The CDR3 DNA follows: TGCAGTGCTAGATCTACTACGATGCAGTACTTC. This translates into CSARSTTMQYF.